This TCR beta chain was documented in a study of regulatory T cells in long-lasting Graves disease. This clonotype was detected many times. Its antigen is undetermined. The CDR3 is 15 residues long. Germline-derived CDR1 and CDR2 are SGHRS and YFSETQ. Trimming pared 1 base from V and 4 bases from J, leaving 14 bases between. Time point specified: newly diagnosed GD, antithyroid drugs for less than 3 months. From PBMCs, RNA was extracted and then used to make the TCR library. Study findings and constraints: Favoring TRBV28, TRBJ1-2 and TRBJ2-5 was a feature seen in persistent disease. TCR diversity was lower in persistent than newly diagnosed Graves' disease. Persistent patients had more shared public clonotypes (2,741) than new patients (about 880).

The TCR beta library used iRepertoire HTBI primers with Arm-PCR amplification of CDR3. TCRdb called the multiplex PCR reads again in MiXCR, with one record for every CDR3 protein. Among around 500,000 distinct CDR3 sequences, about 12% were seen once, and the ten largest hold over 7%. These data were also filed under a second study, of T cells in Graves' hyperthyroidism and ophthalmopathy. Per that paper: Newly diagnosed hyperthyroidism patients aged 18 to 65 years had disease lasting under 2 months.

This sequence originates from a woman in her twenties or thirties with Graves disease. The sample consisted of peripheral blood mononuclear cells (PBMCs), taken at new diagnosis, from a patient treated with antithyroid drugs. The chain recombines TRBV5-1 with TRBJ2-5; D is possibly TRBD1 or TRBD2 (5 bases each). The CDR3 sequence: CASSLSQGRGETQYF. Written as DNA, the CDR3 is TGCGCCAGCAGCTTGTCCCAGGGCCGGGGAGAGACCCAGTACTTC.